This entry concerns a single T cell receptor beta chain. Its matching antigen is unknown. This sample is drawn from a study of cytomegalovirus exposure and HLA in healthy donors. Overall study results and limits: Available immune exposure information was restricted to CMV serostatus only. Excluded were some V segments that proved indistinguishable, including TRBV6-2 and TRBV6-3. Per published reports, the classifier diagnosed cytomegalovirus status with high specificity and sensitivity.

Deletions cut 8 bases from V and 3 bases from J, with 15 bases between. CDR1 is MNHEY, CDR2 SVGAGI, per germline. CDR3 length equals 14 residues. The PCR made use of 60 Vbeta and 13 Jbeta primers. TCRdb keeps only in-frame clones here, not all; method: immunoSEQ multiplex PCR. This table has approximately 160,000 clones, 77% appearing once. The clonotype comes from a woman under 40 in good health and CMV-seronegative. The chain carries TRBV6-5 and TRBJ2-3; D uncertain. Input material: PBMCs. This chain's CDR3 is CASAGSSRTDTQYF. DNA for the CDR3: TGTGCCAGCGCCGGTTCGAGCCGGACAGATACGCAGTATTTT.